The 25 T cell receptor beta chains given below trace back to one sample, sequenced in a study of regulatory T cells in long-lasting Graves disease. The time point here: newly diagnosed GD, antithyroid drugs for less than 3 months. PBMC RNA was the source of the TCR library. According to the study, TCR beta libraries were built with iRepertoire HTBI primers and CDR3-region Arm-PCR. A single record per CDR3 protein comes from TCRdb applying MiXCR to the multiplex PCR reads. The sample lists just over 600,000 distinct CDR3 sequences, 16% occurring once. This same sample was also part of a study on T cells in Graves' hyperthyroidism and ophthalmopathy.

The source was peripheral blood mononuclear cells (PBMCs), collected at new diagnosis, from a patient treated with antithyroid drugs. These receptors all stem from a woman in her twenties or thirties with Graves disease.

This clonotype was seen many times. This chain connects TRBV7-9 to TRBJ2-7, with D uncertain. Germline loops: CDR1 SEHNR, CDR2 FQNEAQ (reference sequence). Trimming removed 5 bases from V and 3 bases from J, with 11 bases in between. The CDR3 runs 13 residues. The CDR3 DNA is TGTGCCAGCAGCCTCGGTGGTTTCTACGAGCAGTACTTC. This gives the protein CASSLGGFYEQYF.

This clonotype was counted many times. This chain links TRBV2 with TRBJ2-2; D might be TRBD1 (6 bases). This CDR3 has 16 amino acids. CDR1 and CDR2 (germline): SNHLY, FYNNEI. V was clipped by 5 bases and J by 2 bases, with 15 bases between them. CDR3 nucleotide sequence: TGTGCCAGCAGTAAACAGGGTACAGCCAACACCGGGGAGCTGTTTTTT. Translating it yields CASSKQGTANTGELFF.

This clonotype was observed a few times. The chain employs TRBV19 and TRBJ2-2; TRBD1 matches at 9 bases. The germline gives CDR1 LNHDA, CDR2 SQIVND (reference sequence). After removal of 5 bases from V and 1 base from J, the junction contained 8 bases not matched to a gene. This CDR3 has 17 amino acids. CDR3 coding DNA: TGTGCCAGTAGTTGGGAACCGGGACAGGGGAACACCGGGGAGCTGTTTTTT. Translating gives CASSWEPGQGNTGELFF.

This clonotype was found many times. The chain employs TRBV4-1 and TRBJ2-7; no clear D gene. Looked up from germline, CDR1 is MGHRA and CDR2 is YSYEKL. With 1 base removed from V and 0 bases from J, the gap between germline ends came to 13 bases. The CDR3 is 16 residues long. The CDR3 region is CASSQGLAASSYEQYF. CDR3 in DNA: TGCGCCAGCAGCCAAGGATTGGCAGCGAGCTCCTACGAGCAGTACTTC.

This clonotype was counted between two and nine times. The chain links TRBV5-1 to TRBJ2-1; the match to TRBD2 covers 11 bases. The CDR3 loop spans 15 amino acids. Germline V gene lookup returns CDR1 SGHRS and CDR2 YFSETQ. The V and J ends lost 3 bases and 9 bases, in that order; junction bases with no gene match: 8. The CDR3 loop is CASSSVAGGPGEQFF. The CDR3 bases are TGCGCCAGCAGCTCTGTAGCGGGAGGGCCCGGTGAGCAGTTCTTC.

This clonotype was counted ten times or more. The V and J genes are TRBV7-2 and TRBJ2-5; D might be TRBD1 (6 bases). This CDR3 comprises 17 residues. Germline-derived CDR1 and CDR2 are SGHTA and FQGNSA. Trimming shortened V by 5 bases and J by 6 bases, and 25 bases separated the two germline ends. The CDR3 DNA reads TGTGCCAGCAGCCCGAGGGGGACCCTTCAAGGAATAAAGACCCAGTACTTC. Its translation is CASSPRGTLQGIKTQYF.

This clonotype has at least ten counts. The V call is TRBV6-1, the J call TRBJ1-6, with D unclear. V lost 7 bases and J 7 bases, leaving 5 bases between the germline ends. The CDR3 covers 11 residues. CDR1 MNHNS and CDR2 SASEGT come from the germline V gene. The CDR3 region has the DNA TGTGCCAGCACTCTCAATTCACCCCTCCACTTT. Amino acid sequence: CASTLNSPLHF.

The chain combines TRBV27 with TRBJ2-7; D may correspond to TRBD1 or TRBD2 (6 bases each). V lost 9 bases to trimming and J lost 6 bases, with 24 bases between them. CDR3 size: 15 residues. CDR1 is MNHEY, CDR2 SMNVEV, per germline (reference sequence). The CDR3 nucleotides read TGTGCCAGAACCCCTGCGGGACACCAACCCTTCGAGCAGTACTTC. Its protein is CARTPAGHQPFEQYF.

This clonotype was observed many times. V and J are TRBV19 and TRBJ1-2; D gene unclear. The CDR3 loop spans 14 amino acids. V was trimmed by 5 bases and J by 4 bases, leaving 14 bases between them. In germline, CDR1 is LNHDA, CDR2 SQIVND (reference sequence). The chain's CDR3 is CASSLYLDFYGYTF. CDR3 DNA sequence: TGTGCCAGTAGTCTCTACCTTGACTTCTATGGCTACACCTTC.

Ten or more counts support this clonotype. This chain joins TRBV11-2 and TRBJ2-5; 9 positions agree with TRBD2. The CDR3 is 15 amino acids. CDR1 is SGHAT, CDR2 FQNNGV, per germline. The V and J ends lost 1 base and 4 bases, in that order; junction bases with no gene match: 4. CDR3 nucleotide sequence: TGTGCCAGCAGCTTAGTAGCGGGAGTGTCAGAGACCCAGTACTTC. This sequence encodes CASSLVAGVSETQYF.

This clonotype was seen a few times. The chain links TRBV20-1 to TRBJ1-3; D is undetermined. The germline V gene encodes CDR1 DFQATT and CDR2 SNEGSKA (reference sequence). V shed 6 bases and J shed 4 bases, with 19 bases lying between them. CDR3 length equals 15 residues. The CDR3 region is CSALPASGPGNTIYF. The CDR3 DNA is TGCAGTGCCCTCCCTGCCTCCGGACCCGGAAACACCATATATTTT.

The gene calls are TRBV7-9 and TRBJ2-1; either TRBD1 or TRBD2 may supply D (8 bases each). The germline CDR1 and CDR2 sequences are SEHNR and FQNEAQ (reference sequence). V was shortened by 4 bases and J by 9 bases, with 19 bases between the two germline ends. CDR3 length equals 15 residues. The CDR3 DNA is TGTGCCAGCAGCTCCCCTCAGGGGGCGGGGGGTGAGCAGTTCTTC. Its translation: CASSSPQGAGGEQFF.

The DNA of the CDR3 is TGTGCCAGCGGAATCGGATGGGAGACCCAGTACTTC. It yields the protein CASGIGWETQYF. This sequence joins TRBV28 and TRBJ2-5, with D uncertain. With 8 bases removed from V and 5 bases from J, the gap between germline ends came to 12 bases. CDR1 and CDR2 (germline): MDHEN, SYDVKM. The CDR3 extends over 12 amino acids.

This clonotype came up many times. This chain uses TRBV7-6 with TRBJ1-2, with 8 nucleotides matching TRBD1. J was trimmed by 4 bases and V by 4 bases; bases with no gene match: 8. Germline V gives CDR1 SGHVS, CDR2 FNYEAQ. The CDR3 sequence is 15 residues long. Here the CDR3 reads CASSSPGTGPYGYTF. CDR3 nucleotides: TGTGCCAGCAGCTCGCCCGGGACAGGTCCCTATGGCTACACCTTC.

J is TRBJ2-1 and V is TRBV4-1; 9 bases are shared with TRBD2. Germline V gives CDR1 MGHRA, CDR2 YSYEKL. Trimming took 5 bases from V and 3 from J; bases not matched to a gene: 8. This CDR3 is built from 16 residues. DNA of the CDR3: TGCGCCAGCAGCTACTCTGTACTAGCGGGCTACAATGAGCAGTTCTTC. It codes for CASSYSVLAGYNEQFF.

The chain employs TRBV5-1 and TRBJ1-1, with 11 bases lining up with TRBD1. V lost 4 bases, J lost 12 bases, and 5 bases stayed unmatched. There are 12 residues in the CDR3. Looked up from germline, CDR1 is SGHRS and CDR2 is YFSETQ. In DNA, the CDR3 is TGCGCCAGCAGCGAAGGACAGGGGGCAACTTTCTTT. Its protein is CASSEGQGATFF.

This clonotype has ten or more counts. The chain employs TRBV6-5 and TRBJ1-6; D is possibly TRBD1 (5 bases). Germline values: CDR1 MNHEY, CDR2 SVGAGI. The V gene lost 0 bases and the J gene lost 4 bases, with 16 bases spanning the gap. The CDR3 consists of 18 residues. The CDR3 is CASSYSLPRVGYNSPLHF. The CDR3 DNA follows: TGTGCCAGCAGTTACTCCTTACCCAGGGTTGGATATAATTCACCCCTCCACTTT.

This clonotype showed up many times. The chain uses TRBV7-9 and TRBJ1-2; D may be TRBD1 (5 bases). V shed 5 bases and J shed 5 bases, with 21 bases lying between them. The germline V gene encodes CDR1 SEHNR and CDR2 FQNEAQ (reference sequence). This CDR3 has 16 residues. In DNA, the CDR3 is TGTGCCAGCAGCCGGTATCCCGTGGGACGGACTTATGGCTACACCTTC. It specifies CASSRYPVGRTYGYTF. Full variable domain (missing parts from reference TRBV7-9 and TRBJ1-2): DTGVSQNPRHKITKRGQNVTFRCDPISEHNRLYWYRQTLGQGPEFLTYFQNEAQLEKSRLLSDRFSAERPKGSFSTLEIQRTEQGDSAMYLCASSRYPVGRTYGYTFGSGTRLTVV.

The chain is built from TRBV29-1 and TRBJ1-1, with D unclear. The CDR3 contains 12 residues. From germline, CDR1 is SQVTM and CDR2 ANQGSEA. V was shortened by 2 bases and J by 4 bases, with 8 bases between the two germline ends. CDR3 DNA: TGCAGCGTTGAACTATACAGCACTGAAGCTTTCTTT. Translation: CSVELYSTEAFF. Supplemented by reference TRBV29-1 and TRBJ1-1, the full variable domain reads SAVISQKPSRDICQRGTSLTIQCQVDSQVTMMFWYRQQPGQSLTLIATANQGSEATYESGFVIDKFPISRPNLTFSTLTVSNMSPEDSSIYLCSVELYSTEAFFGQGTRLTVV.

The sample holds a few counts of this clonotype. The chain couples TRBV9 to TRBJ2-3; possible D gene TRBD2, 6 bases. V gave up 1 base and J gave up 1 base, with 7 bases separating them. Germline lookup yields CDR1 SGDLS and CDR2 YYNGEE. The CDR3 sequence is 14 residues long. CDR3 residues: CASSVPGGTDTQYF. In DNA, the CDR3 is TGTGCCAGCAGCGTACCGGGGGGCACAGATACGCAGTATTTT. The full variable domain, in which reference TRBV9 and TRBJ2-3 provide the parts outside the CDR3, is DSGVTQTPKHLITATGQRVTLRCSPRSGDLSVYWYQQSLDQGLQFLIQYYNGEERAKGNILERFSAQQFPDLHSELNLSSLELGDSALYFCASSVPGGTDTQYFGPGTRLTVL.

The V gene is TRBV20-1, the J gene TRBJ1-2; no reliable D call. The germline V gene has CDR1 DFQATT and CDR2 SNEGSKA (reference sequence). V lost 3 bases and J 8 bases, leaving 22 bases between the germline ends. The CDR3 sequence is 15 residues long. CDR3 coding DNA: TGCAGTGCTAGCGACGGCCAGGTTCAACGATTGGGCTACACCTTC. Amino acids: CSASDGQVQRLGYTF.

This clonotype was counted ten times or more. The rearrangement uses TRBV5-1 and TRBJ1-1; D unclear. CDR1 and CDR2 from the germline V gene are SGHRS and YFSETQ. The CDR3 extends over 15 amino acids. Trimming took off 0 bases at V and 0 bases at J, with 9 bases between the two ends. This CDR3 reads CASSLEVQLNTEAFF. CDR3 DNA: TGCGCCAGCAGCTTGGAAGTTCAGCTGAACACTGAAGCTTTCTTT.

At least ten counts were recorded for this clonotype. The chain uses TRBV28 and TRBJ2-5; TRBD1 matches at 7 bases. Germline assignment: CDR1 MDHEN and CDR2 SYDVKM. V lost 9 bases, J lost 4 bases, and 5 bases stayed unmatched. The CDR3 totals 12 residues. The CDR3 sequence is CASMTGLETQYF. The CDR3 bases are TGTGCCAGTATGACAGGGTTAGAGACCCAGTACTTC.

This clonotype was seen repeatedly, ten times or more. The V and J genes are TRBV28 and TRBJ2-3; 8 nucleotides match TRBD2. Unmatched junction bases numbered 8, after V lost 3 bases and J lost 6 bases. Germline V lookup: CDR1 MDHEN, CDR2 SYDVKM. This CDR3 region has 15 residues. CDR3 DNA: TGTGCCAGCAGTTTCTCAGCGGGAGCAGGGGATACGCAGTATTTT. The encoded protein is CASSFSAGAGDTQYF.

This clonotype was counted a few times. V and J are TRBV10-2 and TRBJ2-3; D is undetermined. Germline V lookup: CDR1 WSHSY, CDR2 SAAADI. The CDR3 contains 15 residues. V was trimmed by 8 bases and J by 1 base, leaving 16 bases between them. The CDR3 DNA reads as TGCGCCAGCGCAAGGACGTCCGCGGGCACAGATACGCAGTATTTT. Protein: CASARTSAGTDTQYF.